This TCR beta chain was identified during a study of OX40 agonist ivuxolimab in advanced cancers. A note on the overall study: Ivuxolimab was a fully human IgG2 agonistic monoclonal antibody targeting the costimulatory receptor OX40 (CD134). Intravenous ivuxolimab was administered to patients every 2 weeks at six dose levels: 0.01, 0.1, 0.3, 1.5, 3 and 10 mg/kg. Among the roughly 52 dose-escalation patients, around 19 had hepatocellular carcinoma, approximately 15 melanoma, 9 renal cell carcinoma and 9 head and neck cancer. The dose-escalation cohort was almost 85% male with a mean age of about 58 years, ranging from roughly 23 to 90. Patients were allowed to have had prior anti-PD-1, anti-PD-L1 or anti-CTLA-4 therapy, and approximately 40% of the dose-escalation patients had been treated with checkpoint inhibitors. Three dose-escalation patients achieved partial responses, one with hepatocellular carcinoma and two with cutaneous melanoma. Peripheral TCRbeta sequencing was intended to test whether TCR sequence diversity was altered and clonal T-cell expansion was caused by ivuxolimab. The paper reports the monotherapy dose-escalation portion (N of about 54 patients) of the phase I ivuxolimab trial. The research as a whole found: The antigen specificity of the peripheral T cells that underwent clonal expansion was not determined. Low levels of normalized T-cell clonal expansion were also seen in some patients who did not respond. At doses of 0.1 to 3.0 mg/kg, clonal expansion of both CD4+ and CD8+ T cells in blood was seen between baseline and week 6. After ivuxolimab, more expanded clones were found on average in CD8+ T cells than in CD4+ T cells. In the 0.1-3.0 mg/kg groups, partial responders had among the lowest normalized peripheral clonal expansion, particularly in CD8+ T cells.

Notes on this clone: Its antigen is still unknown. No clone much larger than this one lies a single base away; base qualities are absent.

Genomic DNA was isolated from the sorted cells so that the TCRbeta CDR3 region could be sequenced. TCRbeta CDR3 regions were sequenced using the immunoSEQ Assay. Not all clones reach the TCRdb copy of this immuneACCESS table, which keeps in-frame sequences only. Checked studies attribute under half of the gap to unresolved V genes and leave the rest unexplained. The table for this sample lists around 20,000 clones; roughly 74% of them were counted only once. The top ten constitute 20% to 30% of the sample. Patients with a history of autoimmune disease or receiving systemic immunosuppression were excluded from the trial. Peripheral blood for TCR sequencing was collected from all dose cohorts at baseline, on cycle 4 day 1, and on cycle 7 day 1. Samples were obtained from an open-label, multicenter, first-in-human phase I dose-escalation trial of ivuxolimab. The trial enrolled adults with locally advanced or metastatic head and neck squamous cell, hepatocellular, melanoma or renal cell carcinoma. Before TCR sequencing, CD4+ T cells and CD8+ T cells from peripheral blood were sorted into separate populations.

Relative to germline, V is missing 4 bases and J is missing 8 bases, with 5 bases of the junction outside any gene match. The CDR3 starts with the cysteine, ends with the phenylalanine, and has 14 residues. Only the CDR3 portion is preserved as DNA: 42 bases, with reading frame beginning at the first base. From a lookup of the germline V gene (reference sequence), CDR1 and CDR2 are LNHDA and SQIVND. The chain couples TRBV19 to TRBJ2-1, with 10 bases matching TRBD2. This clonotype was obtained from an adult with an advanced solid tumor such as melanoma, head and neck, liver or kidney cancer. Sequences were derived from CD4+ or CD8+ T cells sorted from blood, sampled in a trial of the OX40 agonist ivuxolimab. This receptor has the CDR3 CASSTGLAVDEQFF. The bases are TGTGCCAGTAGTACCGGACTAGCGGTCGATGAGCAGTTCTTC.